This TCR beta chain was retrieved from a study of blood T cell repertoires in COVID-19. TCRdb's table, derived via immunoSEQ multiplex PCR, lists solely in-frame clones and lacks some. This sample has under 200,000 clones, with about 82% found just once. Germline CDR1 SQVTM, CDR2 ANQGSEA. Trimming removed 4 bases from V and 9 bases from J; junction bases left unmatched: 1. This CDR3 comprises 10 residues. The V gene is TRBV29-1, the J gene TRBJ2-3; 7 nucleotides align to TRBD2. The specimen sequenced was PBMCs or T cells enriched from blood (not recorded which). This clonotype originated in a man aged 35-49 years with acute COVID-19. The CDR3 is CSVGGGTQYF. Here the CDR3 DNA reads TGCAGCGTTGGGGGGGGAACGCAGTATTTT.